Listed here are 10 T cell receptor beta chains from one sample, sequenced in a study of blood T cell repertoires in COVID-19. Profiled with immunoSEQ multiplex PCR; TCRdb holds only in-frame clones, not every one. This sample has 450,000 to 600,000 clones, with 87% found just once. Sequenced sample: PBMCs or T cells enriched from blood (not recorded which). The source of these receptors is a woman between 18 and 30 years old who had recovered from COVID-19.

The V gene is TRBV12-3 or TRBV12-4, the J gene TRBJ1-2, with D unresolved. Trimming stripped 3 bases from V and 6 bases from J, with 11 bases between. This CDR3 spans 13 amino acids. CDR3 in amino acids: CASSFSGDDGYTF. The CDR3 bases are TGTGCCAGCAGTTTTTCCGGGGATGATGGCTACACCTTC.

J is TRBJ2-2 and V is TRBV5-6, with a possible D match to TRBD1 (5 bases). V gave up 3 bases and J gave up 7 bases, with 22 bases separating them. The germline CDR1 and CDR2 sequences are SGHDT and YYEEEE. The CDR3 contains 17 residues. This CDR3 is CASSSISSTVSGGELFF. The CDR3 DNA reads TGTGCCAGCAGCTCAATATCATCGACAGTCTCGGGCGGGGAGCTGTTTTTT. Full variable domain (remainder filled in from reference TRBV5-6 and TRBJ2-2): DAGVTQSPTHLIKTRGQQVTLRCSPKSGHDTVSWYQQALGQGPQFIFQYYEEEERQRGNFPDRFSGHQFPNYSSELNVNALLLGDSALYLCASSSISSTVSGGELFFGEGSRLTVL.

The chain employs TRBV7-8 and TRBJ1-6; the match to TRBD1 covers 8 bases. With V trimmed by 3 bases and J by 6 bases, 4 bases remained unmatched. This CDR3 is built from 15 residues. CDR1 is SGHVS, CDR2 FQNEAQ, per germline. Here the CDR3 reads CASSLRTGSNSPLHF. The CDR3 DNA reads TGTGCCAGCAGCTTGAGGACAGGGAGTAATTCACCCCTCCACTTT.

The gene calls are TRBV19 and TRBJ2-7, with 8 bases lining up with TRBD2. V lost 1 base to trimming and J lost 2 bases; unmatched junction nucleotides: 4. The CDR3 is 15 residues long. Germline lookup yields CDR1 LNHDA and CDR2 SQIVND (reference sequence). The CDR3 reads CASSIVAGGAYEQYF. The CDR3, as DNA: TGTGCCAGTAGTATAGTCGCGGGGGGAGCCTACGAGCAGTACTTC.

This sequence joins TRBV19 and TRBJ1-2; 8 bases fit TRBD1. Germline assignment: CDR1 LNHDA and CDR2 SQIVND (reference sequence). This CDR3 has 16 residues. The trim removed 7 bases at V and 2 bases at J, leaving 12 bases unmatched. CDR3: CASTDPGGAANYGYTF. Written as DNA, the CDR3 is TGTGCCAGTACCGATCCAGGGGGCGCGGCAAACTATGGCTACACCTTC.

The gene calls are TRBV5-4 and TRBJ2-5; 8 nucleotides match TRBD2. Germline values: CDR1 SGHNT, CDR2 YYREEE (reference sequence). There are 15 residues in the CDR3. V was pared by 0 bases and J by 1 base, with 2 bases of the junction left unmatched. CDR3 in amino acids: CASSLAGGVQETQYF. CDR3 bases: TGTGCCAGCAGCTTGGCGGGGGGGGTCCAAGAGACCCAGTACTTC.

The rearrangement uses TRBV7-2 and TRBJ2-3, with a weak D call TRBD1 (6 bases). CDR3 length equals 16 residues. Between the trimmed V and J ends, which lost 4 bases and 0 bases, there was a span of 14 bases. Germline V lookup: CDR1 SGHTA, CDR2 FQGNSA. The CDR3 loop is CASSSDRRSSTDTQYF. The CDR3 DNA follows: TGTGCCAGCAGCTCCGACAGGAGATCTAGCACAGATACGCAGTATTTT.

The chain links TRBV18 to TRBJ2-1, with D tentatively TRBD2 (6 bases). The V gene lost 6 bases and the J gene lost 4 bases, with 16 bases spanning the gap. The CDR3 sequence is 15 residues long. Germline V gives CDR1 KGHSH, CDR2 LQKENI. CDR3 coding DNA: TGTGCCAGCTCCCCTCAGGGACTGTCATACAATGAGCAGTTCTTC. It is translated as CASSPQGLSYNEQFF.

This CDR3 reads CAWSGDRVDGYTF. CDR3 DNA: TGTGCCTGGAGTGGAGACAGGGTAGATGGCTACACCTTC. V usage is TRBV30 and J usage is TRBJ1-2, with 7 nucleotides matching TRBD1. Germline lookup yields CDR1 GTSNPN and CDR2 SVGIG (reference sequence). The CDR3 sequence is 13 residues long. V dropped 1 base and J dropped 6; count of bases not matched to a gene: 5.

CDR3 residues: CAWSVGVTYEQYF. The CDR3 region has the DNA TGTGCCTGGAGTGTGGGAGTAACCTACGAGCAGTACTTC. The chain links TRBV30 to TRBJ2-7; the D gene is possibly TRBD2 (5 bases). This CDR3 contains 13 residues. Per the germline V gene, CDR1 is GTSNPN and CDR2 is SVGIG (reference sequence). The V end was cut by 0 bases, the J end by 2 bases, with 8 bases between.